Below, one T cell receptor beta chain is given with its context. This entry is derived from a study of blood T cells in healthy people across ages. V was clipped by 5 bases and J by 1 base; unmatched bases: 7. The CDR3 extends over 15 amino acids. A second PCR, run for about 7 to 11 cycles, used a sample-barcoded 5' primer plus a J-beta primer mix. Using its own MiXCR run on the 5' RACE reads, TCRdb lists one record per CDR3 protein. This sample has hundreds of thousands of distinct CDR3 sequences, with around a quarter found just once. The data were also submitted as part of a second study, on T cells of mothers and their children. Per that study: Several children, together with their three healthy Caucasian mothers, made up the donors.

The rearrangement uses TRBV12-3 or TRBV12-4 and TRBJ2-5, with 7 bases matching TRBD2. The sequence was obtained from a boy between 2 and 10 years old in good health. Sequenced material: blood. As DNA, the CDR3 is TGTGCCAGCAGTACGGGGGGAGCGCCCCAAGAGACCCAGTACTTC. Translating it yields CASSTGGAPQETQYF.